This record concerns one T cell receptor beta chain sequence. The antigen is not known. This sample was taken from a study of OX40 agonist ivuxolimab in advanced cancers. Overall study results and limits: Within 6 weeks, CD4+ and CD8+ blood T cells expanded clonally at 0.1 to 3.0 mg/kg. There were, on average, more expanded clones in CD8+ T cells than in CD4+.

Clones were sequenced by immunoSEQ multiplex PCR, and TCRdb holds only the in-frame ones, with some missing. Among 50,000 to 65,000 clones listed, about 90% were seen once. The sequence came from an adult with an advanced solid tumor such as melanoma, head and neck, liver or kidney cancer. Sequencing was performed on CD4+ or CD8+ T cells sorted from blood, taken in a trial of the OX40 agonist ivuxolimab.

The CDR3 reads CASSVSDRLGYTF. Written as DNA, the CDR3 is TGTGCCAGCAGCGTGAGCGACAGGCTCGGCTACACCTTC. V gene TRBV9 combines with J gene TRBJ1-2, with a weak D call TRBD1 (6 bases). The CDR3 sequence is 13 residues long. Looked up from germline, CDR1 is SGDLS and CDR2 is YYNGEE. Trimming removed 2 bases at V and 8 bases at J, with 13 bases between.